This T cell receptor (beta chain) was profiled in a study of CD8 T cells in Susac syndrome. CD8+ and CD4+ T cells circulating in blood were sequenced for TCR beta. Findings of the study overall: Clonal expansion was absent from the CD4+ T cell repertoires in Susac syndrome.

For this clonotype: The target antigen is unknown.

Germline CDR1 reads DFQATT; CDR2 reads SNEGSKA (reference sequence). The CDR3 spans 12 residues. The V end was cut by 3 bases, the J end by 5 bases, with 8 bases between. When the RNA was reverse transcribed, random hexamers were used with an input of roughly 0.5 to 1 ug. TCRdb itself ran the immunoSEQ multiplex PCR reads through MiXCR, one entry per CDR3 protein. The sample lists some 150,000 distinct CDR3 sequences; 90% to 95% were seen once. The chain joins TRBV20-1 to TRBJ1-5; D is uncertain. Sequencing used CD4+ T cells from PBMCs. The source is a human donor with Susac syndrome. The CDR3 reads CSASRRDQPQHF. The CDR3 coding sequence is TGCAGTGCTAGCCGCAGAGATCAGCCCCAGCATTTT.